Shown below are 18 T cell receptor beta chains from a single sample sequenced in a study of blood T cell repertoires in COVID-19. Generated by immunoSEQ multiplex PCR, the TCRdb table keeps only in-frame clones and is missing some. The sample has 310,000 or so clones; 70% to 90% are singletons. The sequencing input was peripheral blood. All receptors derive from a woman in her twenties or thirties who had recovered from COVID-19.

The rearrangement links TRBV7-2 to TRBJ2-5, with 10 bases matching TRBD1. CDR3 length: 16 residues. The germline V gene encodes CDR1 SGHTA and CDR2 FQGNSA. The trim removed 1 base at V and 4 bases at J, leaving 6 bases unmatched. DNA of the CDR3: TGTGCCAGCAGCTTAGAGAGGACAGGGGGTCGAGAGACCCAGTACTTC. This gives the protein CASSLERTGGRETQYF.

A single count supports this clone. This chain connects TRBV24-1 to TRBJ1-2, with D hard to call. V shed 2 bases and J shed 3 bases, with 9 bases lying between them. CDR3 size: 14 residues. From germline, CDR1 is KGHDR and CDR2 SFDVKD. The CDR3 DNA follows: TGTGCCACCAGTGATTACGCGCGAGACTATGGCTACACCTTC. Translation: CATSDYARDYGYTF.

This chain connects TRBV6-2 or TRBV6-3 to TRBJ1-1; D might be TRBD1 (5 bases). Trimming stripped 2 bases from V and 2 bases from J, with 9 bases between. Germline V gives CDR1 MNHEY, CDR2 SVGEGT. The CDR3 is made up of 14 amino acids. CDR3 nucleotide sequence: TGTGCCAGCAGTTACCTGACAGTCAACACTGAAGCTTTCTTT. It translates to CASSYLTVNTEAFF.

The chain combines TRBV7-2 with TRBJ2-1; D ambiguous. Trimming removed 5 bases from V and 2 bases from J, with 13 bases in between. CDR3 size: 15 residues. Per the germline V gene, CDR1 is SGHTA and CDR2 is FQGNSA. The DNA for the CDR3 is TGTGCCAGCAGCCTCAGACAAGTAGCCTACAATGAGCAGTTCTTC. It codes for CASSLRQVAYNEQFF. Combining the CDR3 with reference TRBV7-2 and TRBJ2-1 gives the whole variable domain GAGVSQSPSNKVTEKGKDVELRCDPISGHTALYWYRQSLGQGLEFLIYFQGNSAPDKSGLPSDRFSAERTGGSVSTLTIQRTQQEDSAVYLCASSLRQVAYNEQFFGPGTRLTVL.

This clone was counted only a few times. This sequence joins TRBV2 and TRBJ1-5; tentatively, D is TRBD1 (6 bases). This CDR3 region has 14 residues. V dropped 6 bases and J dropped 0 bases, with 9 bases sitting between them. Germline V gives CDR1 SNHLY, CDR2 FYNNEI. CDR3 sequence (DNA): TGTGCCAGCAGAAGACAGGCTAGCAATCAGCCCCAGCATTTT. Protein sequence: CASRRQASNQPQHF. Complete variable domain (other parts from reference TRBV2 and TRBJ1-5): EPEVTQTPSHQVTQMGQEVILRCVPISNHLYFYWYRQILGQKVEFLVSFYNNEISEKSEIFDDQFSVERPDGSNFTLKIRSTKLEDSAMYFCASRRQASNQPQHFGDGTRLSIL.

The chain joins TRBV5-1 to TRBJ2-7; D may be TRBD1 (5 bases). Trimming left V 3 bases short and J 3 bases short, with 10 bases between. The germline CDR1 and CDR2 sequences are SGHRS and YFSETQ. This CDR3 is built from 13 residues. CDR3: CASSSGQLYEQYF. CDR3 coding DNA: TGCGCCAGCAGCTCTGGACAACTCTACGAGCAGTACTTC.

The chain has TRBV6-5 and TRBJ2-3; TRBD2 agrees at 11 bases. CDR1 MNHEY and CDR2 SVGAGI come from the germline V gene. There are 16 residues in the CDR3. After removal of 6 bases from V and 5 bases from J, the junction contained 10 bases not matched to a gene. In DNA form, the CDR3 reads TGTGCCAGCAGATACCTTAGCGGGGGGGCCGGAGATACGCAGTATTTT. It encodes CASRYLSGGAGDTQYF.

This chain connects TRBV5-6 to TRBJ1-4; D perhaps matches TRBD1 (5 bases). Germline CDR1 and CDR2: SGHDT and YYEEEE. This CDR3 spans 14 amino acids. Trimming left V 4 bases short and J 12 bases short, with 19 bases between. CDR3 residues: CASSLGTGRWQLFF. The CDR3 DNA reads as TGTGCCAGCAGCCTGGGGACCGGGAGGTGGCAACTGTTTTTT.

In this sample, this clone turned up once. The chain employs TRBV2 and TRBJ2-7; 8 nucleotides agree with TRBD1. Germline V CDR1 and CDR2: SNHLY, FYNNEI. V shed 7 bases and J 6 bases; nucleotides not matched to a gene: 2. This CDR3 region has 11 residues. CDR3 DNA: TGTGCCAGCACAACAGGGGGCGAGCAGTACTTC. It encodes CASTTGGEQYF.

The chain has TRBV4-3 and TRBJ1-4; a weak D match, TRBD1 (6 bases). The V end was cut by 5 bases, the J end by 2 bases, with 12 bases between. The germline V gene has CDR1 LGHNA and CDR2 YSLEER. The CDR3 has 15 amino acids. The CDR3 spells CASSFYRDTNEKLFF. CDR3 in DNA: TGCGCCAGCAGCTTTTACAGGGATACTAATGAAAAACTGTTTTTT.

V gene TRBV12-5 combines with J gene TRBJ2-5; D perhaps matches TRBD1 (6 bases). Germline V gene data show CDR1 as LGHNT and CDR2 as FRNRAP. Trimming cost V 5 bases and J 1 base, with 17 bases left between them. This CDR3 has 16 residues. CDR3 nucleotide sequence: TGTGCTAGTGGTCCCTCCATAATGACAGGCCAAGAGACCCAGTACTTC. Residues: CASGPSIMTGQETQYF.

The V gene is TRBV6-5, the J gene TRBJ2-2; 8 nucleotides align to TRBD2. V lost 10 bases to trimming and J lost 5 bases; unmatched junction nucleotides: 9. Germline-derived CDR1 and CDR2 are MNHEY and SVGAGI. The CDR3 loop spans 14 amino acids. Here the CDR3 DNA reads TGTGCCACCAACGACGGGGGGGTGACCGGGGAGCTGTTTTTT. Translating gives CATNDGGVTGELFF.

The chain carries TRBV7-9 and TRBJ1-1, with a tentative D call TRBD1 (6 bases). Trimming cost V 0 bases and J 3 bases, with 14 bases left between them. Germline V lookup: CDR1 SEHNR, CDR2 FQNEAQ (reference sequence). The CDR3 length is 16 residues. The CDR3 sequence: CASSLAHGGRYTEAFF. The CDR3 DNA sequence: TGTGCCAGCAGCTTAGCGCATGGGGGCAGATACACTGAAGCTTTCTTT.

This sequence joins TRBV6-6 and TRBJ1-2; no reliable D call. Trimming took off 3 bases at V and 4 bases at J, with 9 bases between the two ends. There are 13 residues in the CDR3. CDR1 is MNHNY and CDR2 is SVGAGI in the germline V gene (reference sequence). The CDR3 sequence is CASSYEGSYGYTF. CDR3 nucleotides: TGTGCCAGCAGTTATGAGGGCTCCTATGGCTACACCTTC.

The chain employs TRBV19 and TRBJ1-4, with 7 bases lining up with TRBD1. The length of the CDR3 is 14 residues. J gave up 8 bases and V 7 bases, and 10 bases lay outside the gene matches. Germline V gene lookup returns CDR1 LNHDA and CDR2 SQIVND (reference sequence). The CDR3 is CASTRYDRAEKLFF. CDR3 nucleotide sequence: TGTGCCAGTACCAGATACGACAGGGCCGAAAAACTGTTTTTT. The whole variable domain, remainder taken from reference TRBV19 and TRBJ1-4, is DGGITQSPKYLFRKEGQNVTLSCEQNLNHDAMYWYRQDPGQGLRLIYYSQIVNDFQKGDIAEGYSVSREKKESFPLTVTSAQKNPTAFYLCASTRYDRAEKLFFGSGTQLSVL.

The J gene is TRBJ1-1, the V gene TRBV12-3 or TRBV12-4, with D possibly TRBD1 on 6 matching bases. Trimming left V 4 bases short and J 11 bases short, with 11 bases between. The CDR3 totals 11 residues. CDR3 DNA: TGTGCCAGCAGTTGGGAGGGGGTGGCTTTCTTT. Residues: CASSWEGVAFF.

The rearrangement uses TRBV7-6 and TRBJ2-2, with 11 bases aligning to TRBD1. The CDR3 has 16 residues. The ends lost 4 bases at V and 5 bases at J; junction bases unmatched: 6. Germline loops: CDR1 SGHVS, CDR2 FNYEAQ. CDR3 nucleotide sequence: TGTGCCAGCAGCTACGTTGGGACAGGGGGAACCGGGGAGCTGTTTTTT. Encoded protein: CASSYVGTGGTGELFF.

V gene TRBV14 combines with J gene TRBJ2-1; TRBD2 might be the D (5 bases). Looked up from germline, CDR1 is SGHDN and CDR2 is FVKESK. The CDR3 runs to 12 residues. Trimming stripped 1 base from V and 10 bases from J, with 8 bases between. The chain's CDR3 is CASSQGSGEQFF. The CDR3 DNA reads TGTGCCAGCAGCCAAGGAAGCGGCGAGCAGTTCTTC.